These T cell receptor beta chains were read from a single sample in a study of T cell responses to AZD1222 COVID-19 vaccine. Some clones are missing from TCRdb's copy, which holds only in-frame ones; the method was immunoSEQ multiplex PCR. The profile covers some 180,000 clones, with 80% to 95% appearing a single time and less than 2.5% taken by the ten largest. The sequenced sample was peripheral blood, obtained 28 days after the second AZD1222 dose. All receptors derive from an adult who received the AZD1222 COVID-19 vaccine. Each CDR3 is given with its conserved first and last residue. A D gene is named only where the DNA matches it firmly.

J gene: TRBJ1-1; V gene: TRBV19; D gene: -; CDR3 DNA: TGTGCCAGTAGTGCGCAATCGACCGTGTCTGAAGCTTTCTTT; CDR3 protein: CASSAQSTVSEAFF
J gene: TRBJ1-5; V gene: TRBV7-9; D gene: -; CDR3 DNA: TGTGCCAGCAGCCCGGGCCCCCCAAATCAGCCCCAGCATTTT; CDR3 protein: CASSPGPPNQPQHF
J gene: TRBJ2-5; V gene: TRBV21-1; D gene: -; CDR3 DNA: TGTGCCAGCAGCAATCCCTTACAAGAGACCCAGTACTTC; CDR3 protein: CASSNPLQETQYF
J gene: TRBJ2-5; V gene: TRBV7-9; D gene: -; CDR3 DNA: TGTGCCAGCAGCGCAAAAGAGACCCAGTACTTC; CDR3 protein: CASSAKETQYF
J gene: TRBJ1-2; V gene: TRBV14; D gene: -; CDR3 DNA: TGTGCCAGCAGCCCTCAGGGTTTCTATGGCTACACCTTC; CDR3 protein: CASSPQGFYGYTF
J gene: TRBJ1-2; V gene: TRBV4-3; D gene: -; CDR3 DNA: TGCGCCAGCAGCCAAGATAGAGGCTTATACTATGGCTACACCTTC; CDR3 protein: CASSQDRGLYYGYTF
J gene: TRBJ2-1; V gene: TRBV4-3; D gene: -; CDR3 DNA: TGCGCCAGCAGCCAAGAGTACTCCCGGTCCTACAATGAGCAGTTCTTC; CDR3 protein: CASSQEYSRSYNEQFF
J gene: TRBJ1-5; V gene: TRBV19; D gene: -; CDR3 DNA: TGTGCCAGTAGCACCCGTGTTCTCCGGGGTCAGCCCCAGCATTTT; CDR3 protein: CASSTRVLRGQPQHF
J gene: TRBJ1-1; V gene: TRBV5-6; D gene: -; CDR3 DNA: TGTGCCAGCAGCTTGTTGGGGGACCCCGGGGGGGACACTGAAGCTTTCTTT; CDR3 protein: CASSLLGDPGGDTEAFF
J gene: TRBJ2-3; V gene: TRBV10-1; D gene: TRBD1; CDR3 DNA: TGCGCCAGCAGACAGGGACAGGGGATCACAGATACGCAGTATTTT; CDR3 protein: CASRQGQGITDTQYF
J gene: TRBJ1-2; V gene: TRBV27; D gene: -; CDR3 DNA: TGTGCCAGCAGTCCCCACCCGCAGGGGCCTAGCTATGGCTACACCTTC; CDR3 protein: CASSPHPQGPSYGYTF
J gene: TRBJ1-1; V gene: TRBV10-3; D gene: -; CDR3 DNA: TGTGCCATCAGTGAGTCTATGAACACTGAAGCTTTCTTT; CDR3 protein: CAISESMNTEAFF
J gene: TRBJ2-1; V gene: TRBV9; D gene: TRBD1; CDR3 DNA: TGTGCCAGCAGCGTAGTAGGACAGGGGAGTGAGCAGTTCTTC; CDR3 protein: CASSVVGQGSEQFF
J gene: TRBJ2-5; V gene: TRBV10-2; D gene: TRBD2; CDR3 DNA: TGCGCCAGCAGTGGGACTAGACTAGCGGGAGTTAGGGAGACCCAGTACTTC; CDR3 protein: CASSGTRLAGVRETQYF
J gene: TRBJ1-6; V gene: TRBV7-6; D gene: -; CDR3 DNA: TGTGCCAGCAGCTTAGGACAGGTTGATAATTCACCCCTCCACTTT; CDR3 protein: CASSLGQVDNSPLHF